This is a list of T cell receptor beta chains from one sample in a study of blood T cell repertoires in COVID-19. Generated by immunoSEQ multiplex PCR, the TCRdb table keeps only in-frame clones and is missing some. The table lists some 300,000 clones, about 91% of them singletons, with 5.5% to 8% in the top ten. Sequenced sample: peripheral blood. These receptors came from a young woman who had recovered from COVID-19. The CDR3 runs from the conserved cysteine through the conserved F or W. A D gene is named only where the DNA matches it firmly. Size values are once, few and many counts, or a class for expanded clones, and some rows have none.

V,size,D,J,DNA,CDR3
TRBV21-1,.,.,TRBJ2-5,TGTGCCAGCAGCAAAGGCCTCTTCGGGACTAGCGGCCAAGAGACCCAGTACTTC,CASSKGLFGTSGQETQYF
TRBV4-3,.,.,TRBJ1-2,TGCGCCAGCAGCCAAGAAACCGGGGATCTTCTCTATGGCTACACCTTC,CASSQETGDLLYGYTF
TRBV10-3,.,TRBD1,TRBJ2-7,TGTGCCATCAGAGGGACAGGGACCTACGAGCAGTACTTC,CAIRGTGTYEQYF
TRBV5-1,.,TRBD1,TRBJ2-5,TGCGCCAGCAGCGTGACAGGGGTGGAAGAGACCCAGTACTTC,CASSVTGVEETQYF
TRBV5-6,.,TRBD1,TRBJ1-2,TGTGCCAGCAGCTCGACAGGGGGCCTTGGCTACACCTTC,CASSSTGGLGYTF
TRBV28,.,.,TRBJ1-2,TGTGCCAGCAGTTCGGGGATATATGGCTACACCTTC,CASSSGIYGYTF
TRBV7-9,.,.,TRBJ1-5,TGTGCCAGCAGCGACACAGGGAAAGGGAGTCAGCCCCAGCATTTT,CASSDTGKGSQPQHF
TRBV5-1,.,TRBD1,TRBJ2-3,TGCGCCAGCAGCTTGGGACAGGGGGAAACAGATACGCAGTATTTT,CASSLGQGETDTQYF
TRBV5-5,.,.,TRBJ1-2,TGTGCCAGCAGCAGGGGAGGGGCACTTGGGTCGGATGGCTACACCTTC,CASSRGGALGSDGYTF
TRBV19,.,TRBD1,TRBJ2-6,TGTGCCAGTACCTGGACAGGGGGCGCGGTAGGGGCCAACGTCCTGACTTTC,CASTWTGGAVGANVLTF
TRBV6-5,.,TRBD1,TRBJ1-6,TGTGCCAGCACCGGACAGGGAGGGTACTCACCCCTCCACTTT,CASTGQGGYSPLHF
TRBV27,.,TRBD1,TRBJ1-2,TGTGCCAGCAGTTCACAGGGGCGAAACAACTATGGCTACACCTTC,CASSSQGRNNYGYTF
TRBV7-9,.,.,TRBJ2-5,TGTGCCAGCAGCACTAACGACGAGACCCAGTACTTC,CASSTNDETQYF
TRBV5-1,.,.,TRBJ1-3,TGCGCCAGCAGCTTGAGGCAGGGGACGCTGGGAAACACCATATATTTT,CASSLRQGTLGNTIYF
TRBV9,.,TRBD2,TRBJ2-3,TGTGCCAGCAGCGGGAGTGGCGGGGGGGCTTCAGATACGCAGTATTTT,CASSGSGGGASDTQYF
TRBV28,.,.,TRBJ1-2,TGTGCCAGCGGACCTAGCGTCGGGGTATATGGCTACACCTTC,CASGPSVGVYGYTF
TRBV19,once,TRBD2,TRBJ2-2,TGTGCCAGTAGTCGCCGACTTGCGGGGGTTCCCGGGGAGCTGTTTTTT,CASSRRLAGVPGELFF
TRBV10-3,.,.,TRBJ2-2,TGTGCCATGAGGGACACCGGGGAGCTGTTTTTT,CAMRDTGELFF
TRBV9,.,.,TRBJ1-6,TGTGCCAGCAGCGTAGCAGGTGATTCACCCCTCCACTTT,CASSVAGDSPLHF
TRBV19,.,.,TRBJ2-7,TGTGCCAGTAGTACTAACGGCGGGACAGTCGGCTCCTACGAGCAGTACTTC,CASSTNGGTVGSYEQYF
TRBV28,few,.,TRBJ1-5,TGTGCCAGCAGGAACGGTTCGCCCCAGCATTTT,CASRNGSPQHF
TRBV2,few,.,TRBJ2-2,TGTGCCAGTGGCAAGGTACTAAACACCGGGGAGCTGTTTTTT,CASGKVLNTGELFF
TRBV5-1,.,TRBD1,TRBJ2-3,TGCGCCAGCAGCTTGGTCGGGACAGGGGGGTCAGATACGCAGTATTTT,CASSLVGTGGSDTQYF
TRBV19,once,.,TRBJ1-6,TGTGCCACCGGGGGGGAAAGCTCCTATAATTCACCCCTCCACTTT,CATGGESSYNSPLHF
TRBV23-1,.,.,TRBJ1-4,TGCGCCAGCAGTCAAGTGCTACGGAATGAAAAACTGTTTTTT,CASSQVLRNEKLFF
TRBV28,.,.,TRBJ1-6,TGTGCCAGCAGGTCCGGGACAACGGGATCACCCCTCCACTTT,CASRSGTTGSPLHF
TRBV6-2/TRBV6-3,few,.,TRBJ1-2,TGTGCCAGCAGTTACTATCAGGGGCGATTTTCTACGACTAACTATGGCTACACCTTC,CASSYYQGRFSTTNYGYTF